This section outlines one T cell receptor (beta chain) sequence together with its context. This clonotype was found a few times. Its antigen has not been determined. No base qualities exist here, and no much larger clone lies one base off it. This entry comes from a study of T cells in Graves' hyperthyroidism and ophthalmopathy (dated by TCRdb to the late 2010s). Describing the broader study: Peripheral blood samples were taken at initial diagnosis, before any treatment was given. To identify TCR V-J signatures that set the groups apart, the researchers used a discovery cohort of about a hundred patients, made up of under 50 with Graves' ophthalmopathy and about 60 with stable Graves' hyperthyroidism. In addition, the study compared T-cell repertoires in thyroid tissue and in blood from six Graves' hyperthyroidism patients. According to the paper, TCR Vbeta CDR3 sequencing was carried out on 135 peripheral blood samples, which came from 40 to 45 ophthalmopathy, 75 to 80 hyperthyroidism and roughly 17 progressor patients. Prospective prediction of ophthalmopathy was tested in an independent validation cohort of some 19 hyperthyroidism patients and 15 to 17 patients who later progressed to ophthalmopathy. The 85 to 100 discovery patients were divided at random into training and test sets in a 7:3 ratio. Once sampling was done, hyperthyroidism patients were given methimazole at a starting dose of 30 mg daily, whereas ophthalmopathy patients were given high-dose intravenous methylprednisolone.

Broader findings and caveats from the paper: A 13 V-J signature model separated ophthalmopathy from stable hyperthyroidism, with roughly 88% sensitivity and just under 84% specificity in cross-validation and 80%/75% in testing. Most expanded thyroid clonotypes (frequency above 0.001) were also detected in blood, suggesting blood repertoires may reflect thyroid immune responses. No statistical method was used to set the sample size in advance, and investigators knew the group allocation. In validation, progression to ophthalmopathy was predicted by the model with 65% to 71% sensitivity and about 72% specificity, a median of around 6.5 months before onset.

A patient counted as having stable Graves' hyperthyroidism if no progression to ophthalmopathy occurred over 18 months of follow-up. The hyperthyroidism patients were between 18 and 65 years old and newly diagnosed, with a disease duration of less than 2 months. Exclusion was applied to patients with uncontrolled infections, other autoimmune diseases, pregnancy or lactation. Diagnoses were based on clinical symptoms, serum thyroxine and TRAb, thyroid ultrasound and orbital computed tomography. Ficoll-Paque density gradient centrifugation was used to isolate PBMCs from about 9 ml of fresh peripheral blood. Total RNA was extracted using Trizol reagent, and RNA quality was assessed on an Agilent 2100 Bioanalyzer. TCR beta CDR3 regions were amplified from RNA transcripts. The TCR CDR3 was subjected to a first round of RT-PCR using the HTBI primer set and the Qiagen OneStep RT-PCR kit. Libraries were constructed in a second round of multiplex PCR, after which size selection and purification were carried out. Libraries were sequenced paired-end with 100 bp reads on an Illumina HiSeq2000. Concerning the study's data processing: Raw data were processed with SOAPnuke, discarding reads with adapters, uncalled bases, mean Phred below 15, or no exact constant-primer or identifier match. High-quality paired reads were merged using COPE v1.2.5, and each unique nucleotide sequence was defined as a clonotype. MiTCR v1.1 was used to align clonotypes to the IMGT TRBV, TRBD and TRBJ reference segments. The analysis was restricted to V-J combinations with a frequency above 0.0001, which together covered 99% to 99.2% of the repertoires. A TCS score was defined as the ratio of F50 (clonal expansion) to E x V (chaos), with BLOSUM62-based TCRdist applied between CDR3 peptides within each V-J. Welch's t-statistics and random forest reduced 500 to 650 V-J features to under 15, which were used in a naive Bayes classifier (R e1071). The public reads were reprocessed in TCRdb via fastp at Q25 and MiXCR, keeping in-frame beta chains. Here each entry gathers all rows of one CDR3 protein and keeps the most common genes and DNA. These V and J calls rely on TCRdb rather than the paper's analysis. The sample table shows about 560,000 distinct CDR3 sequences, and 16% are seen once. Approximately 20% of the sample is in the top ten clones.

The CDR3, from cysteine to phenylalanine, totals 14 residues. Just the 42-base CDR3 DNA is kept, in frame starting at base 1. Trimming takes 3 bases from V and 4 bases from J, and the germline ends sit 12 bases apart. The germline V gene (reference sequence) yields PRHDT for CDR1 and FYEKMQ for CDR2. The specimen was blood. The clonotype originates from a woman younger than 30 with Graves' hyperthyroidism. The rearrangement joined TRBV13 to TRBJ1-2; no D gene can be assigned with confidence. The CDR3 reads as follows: CASSFRGGSYGYTF. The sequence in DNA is TGTGCCAGCAGCTTCCGCGGAGGGAGCTATGGCTACACCTTC.